This T cell receptor beta chain was profiled in a study of OX40 agonist ivuxolimab in advanced cancers. Study-wide context: Ivuxolimab, which targeted the costimulatory receptor OX40 (CD134), was an agonistic, fully human IgG2 monoclonal antibody. Peripheral TCRbeta sequencing aimed to test whether ivuxolimab altered TCR sequence diversity and caused clonal T-cell expansion. Partial responses occurred in three dose-escalation patients: two with cutaneous melanoma and one with hepatocellular carcinoma. The dose-escalation cohort was approximately 83% male with a mean age of 60 years, ranging from roughly 20 to 85. Intravenous ivuxolimab was administered to patients every 2 weeks at six dose levels: 0.01, 0.1, 0.3, 1.5, 3 and 10 mg/kg. Patients were allowed to have had prior anti-PD-1, anti-PD-L1 or anti-CTLA-4 therapy, and 40% to 45% of the dose-escalation patients had previously received checkpoint inhibitors. The paper covers the monotherapy dose-escalation part of the phase I ivuxolimab trial, which included N of about 50 patients. Among the approximately 54 dose-escalation patients, roughly 20 had hepatocellular carcinoma, around 15 melanoma, 9 renal cell carcinoma and 9 head and neck cancer.

The CDR3 contains 15 residues, cysteine and phenylalanine counted. Here the CDR3 DNA is all that survives: 45 bases in frame from base 1. V is pruned by 3 bases and J by 6 bases, leaving 8 bases of the junction without a gene match. CDR1 and CDR2 are read off the germline V gene as SGDLS and YYNGEE. Genomic DNA was isolated from the sorted cells so that the TCRbeta CDR3 region could be sequenced. The immunoSEQ Assay was used for sequencing of TCRbeta CDR3 regions. TCRdb provides this immuneACCESS table in a form limited to in-frame rearrangements. Some clones are lacking; in checked studies, under half of them reflect an unresolved V gene, and why the rest are absent is not known. The sample records tens of thousands of clones, approximately 83% of which are singletons. Together, the top ten hold roughly 20% of the sample. Overall results and qualifications from the work: Low levels of normalized T-cell clonal expansion were also seen in some patients who did not respond. Partial responders in the 0.1-3.0 mg/kg groups had among the lowest normalized peripheral clonal expansion, especially among CD8+ T cells. At doses of 0.1 to 3.0 mg/kg, clonal expansion of both CD4+ and CD8+ T cells in blood was seen between baseline and week 6. After ivuxolimab, CD8+ T cells had more expanded clones than CD4+ T cells on average. The antigen specificity of the clonally expanded peripheral T cells was not determined.

The trial excluded patients who had a history of autoimmune disease or were on systemic immunosuppression. Peripheral blood for TCR sequencing was drawn from every dose cohort at baseline, at cycle 4 day 1 and at cycle 7 day 1. The samples were taken from a phase I, first-in-human, multicenter, open-label dose-escalation trial of ivuxolimab. Adults with locally advanced or metastatic melanoma, renal cell, hepatocellular, or head and neck squamous cell carcinoma were enrolled in the trial. Before TCR sequencing, CD4+ T cells and CD8+ T cells from peripheral blood were sorted into separate populations. The table lists this clone with a few counts. Its recognized antigen is unknown. No base-level quality is on record; no much larger clone is a single base apart.

This receptor was obtained from an adult with an advanced solid tumor such as melanoma, head and neck, liver or kidney cancer. The V and J genes are TRBV9 and TRBJ2-1; 8 bases in between match TRBD2. Material: CD4+ or CD8+ T cells sorted from blood, obtained in a trial of the OX40 agonist ivuxolimab. The nucleotides are TGTGCCAGCAGCGGTAGCGGGGCCCCGGGCAATGAGCAGTTCTTC. This sequence encodes CASSGSGAPGNEQFF.